In its sample, the clone carrying this TCR beta chain was seen many times. The antigen remains undetermined. These data come from a study of T cells after yellow fever vaccination. Study overall: Those fractions that held only low numbers of cells were prepared using the SMART-Seq v4 Ultra Low Input RNA kit. Study-wide findings and caveats: It was a small share of clonotypes that appeared in both CD4 and CD8 compartments.

Using its own MiXCR run on the 5' RACE reads, TCRdb lists one record per CDR3 protein. This table holds a few hundred thousand distinct CDR3 sequences, roughly 7.5% found once. This clonotype was sampled from a man aged 18 to 35 who received the YFV17D yellow fever vaccine. This material consisted of PBMCs, taken about 41 days after the first yellow fever vaccination.

CDR3 residues: CASSFTIPGQGHYNEQFF. The CDR3 nucleotides are TGCGCCAGCAGCTTTACCATACCGGGACAGGGGCACTACAATGAGCAGTTCTTC. J is TRBJ2-1 and V is TRBV5-1, with 10 bases fitting TRBD1. CDR1 and CDR2 (germline): SGHRS, YFSETQ. The CDR3 contains 18 residues. The V and J ends lost 2 bases and 3 bases, in that order; junction bases with no gene match: 11.